These T cell receptor beta chains were read from a single sample in a study of T cells in Graves' hyperthyroidism and ophthalmopathy. TCRdb processed the multiplex PCR reads anew with MiXCR; each CDR3 protein has one entry. The table records about 580,000 distinct CDR3 sequences, roughly 14% of them present only once. The sample comprised blood. These receptors all stem from a woman in her twenties or thirties with Graves' hyperthyroidism that later progressed to Graves' ophthalmopathy. The CDR3 runs from the conserved cysteine through the conserved F or W. Expanded clones get a size class; other rows say once, few or many, or leave the size out.

v_gene: TRBV7-9; len: 16; j_gene: TRBJ2-7; abundance: many; CDR3aa: CASSPSWGARVYEQYF
v_gene: TRBV11-2; len: 12; j_gene: TRBJ2-1; abundance: many; CDR3aa: CASSLGGVEQFF
v_gene: TRBV11-3; len: 17; j_gene: TRBJ2-7; abundance: -; CDR3aa: CASSLEGASGASYEQYF
v_gene: TRBV15; len: 18; j_gene: TRBJ2-1; abundance: few; CDR3aa: CATSRDWAESLRGNEQFF
v_gene: TRBV19; len: 18; j_gene: TRBJ2-7; abundance: few; CDR3aa: CASSAPTSGGRLSYEQYF
v_gene: TRBV27; len: 14; j_gene: TRBJ1-2; abundance: many; CDR3aa: CASSGRLTGYGYTF
v_gene: TRBV2; len: 14; j_gene: TRBJ2-2; abundance: many; CDR3aa: CASSVEGSAGELFF
v_gene: TRBV28; len: 16; j_gene: TRBJ2-1; abundance: many; CDR3aa: CASRGAGGVSYNEQFF
v_gene: TRBV12-5; len: 14; j_gene: TRBJ2-7; abundance: many; CDR3aa: CASGLRAGAYEQYF
v_gene: TRBV28; len: 13; j_gene: TRBJ2-7; abundance: once; CDR3aa: CASSPQQSYEQYF
v_gene: TRBV10-3; len: 12; j_gene: TRBJ1-1; abundance: many; CDR3aa: CAISESGPGAFF
v_gene: TRBV29-1; len: 14; j_gene: TRBJ1-5; abundance: few; CDR3aa: CSVTGTASNQPQHF
v_gene: TRBV18; len: 15; j_gene: TRBJ1-3; abundance: few; CDR3aa: CASSPPAQSGNTIYF
v_gene: TRBV13; len: 18; j_gene: TRBJ2-3; abundance: many; CDR3aa: CASSLVSSGRAMEDTQYF
v_gene: TRBV10-3; len: 14; j_gene: TRBJ1-2; abundance: -; CDR3aa: CAISEPTLNYGYTF
v_gene: TRBV27; len: 15; j_gene: TRBJ1-2; abundance: many; CDR3aa: CASSSDRGHNYGYTF
v_gene: TRBV28; len: 14; j_gene: TRBJ1-2; abundance: -; CDR3aa: CASSLVLPAGGYTF
v_gene: TRBV6-1; len: 15; j_gene: TRBJ1-5; abundance: few; CDR3aa: CASREPGQGNQPQHF
v_gene: TRBV20-1; len: 14; j_gene: TRBJ1-2; abundance: many; CDR3aa: CSASAQGHSYGYTF
v_gene: TRBV5-1; len: 15; j_gene: TRBJ1-1; abundance: few; CDR3aa: CASSLRTDLSTEAFF
v_gene: TRBV6-1; len: 15; j_gene: TRBJ2-1; abundance: -; CDR3aa: CASSEWATSYNEQFF
v_gene: TRBV28; len: 15; j_gene: TRBJ1-1; abundance: many; CDR3aa: CASSLGGGGYTEAFF
v_gene: TRBV24-1; len: 14; j_gene: TRBJ1-4; abundance: many; CDR3aa: CATSQRGHNEKLFF
v_gene: TRBV4-3; len: 13; j_gene: TRBJ2-7; abundance: -; CDR3aa: CASSQDKWGEQYF
v_gene: TRBV12-5; len: 14; j_gene: TRBJ2-1; abundance: many; CDR3aa: CASGPGTEYNEQFF
v_gene: TRBV30; len: 13; j_gene: TRBJ2-1; abundance: -; CDR3aa: CAWALGLYNEQFF
v_gene: TRBV6-1; len: 16; j_gene: TRBJ1-1; abundance: -; CDR3aa: CASSPSAERVGTEAFF
v_gene: TRBV27; len: 15; j_gene: TRBJ2-3; abundance: many; CDR3aa: CASSLGGTVTDTQYF
v_gene: TRBV9; len: 15; j_gene: TRBJ1-1; abundance: many; CDR3aa: CASSAIDRGGTEAFF